The 10 T cell receptor beta chains presented below share a single source sample, sequenced in a study of Graves' ophthalmopathy and Graves' hyperthyroidism. CDR3 regions of TCR beta were amplified from RNA transcripts. First-round RT-PCR relied on HTBI primers, and a second-round multiplex PCR came next. TCRdb redid the calling of the multiplex PCR reads with MiXCR, one entry per CDR3 protein. This sample has 660,000 or so distinct CDR3 sequences, with over 40% found just once. Sequencing was done on a sample of peripheral blood. The receptors were sampled from an adult man with Graves' ophthalmopathy.

The chain links TRBV25-1 to TRBJ2-7; the D gene is possibly TRBD2 (7 bases). The J call is in doubt because the DNA end fits TRBJ2-5 better. CDR1 is MGHDK and CDR2 is SYGVNS in the germline V gene. This CDR3 comprises 21 residues. The CDR3 reads CASSEYNPGEAPGTTQETQYF. CDR3 DNA: TGTGCCAGCAGTGAATATAACCCAGGGGAGGCCCCCGGGACTACTCAAGAGACCCAGTACTTC.

Many counts were recorded for this clonotype. The chain is built from TRBV29-1 and TRBJ2-7, with 13 bases that match TRBD2. J was trimmed by 4 bases and V by 4 bases; bases with no gene match: 16. The CDR3 spans 18 residues. In germline, CDR1 is SQVTM, CDR2 ANQGSEA. CDR3 sequence reads: CSVVGLAGPGIMRYEQYF. The CDR3 DNA reads as TGCAGCGTTGTGGGACTAGCGGGACCAGGTATTATGAGGTACGAGCAGTACTTC.

This clonotype has at least ten counts. J is TRBJ2-7 and V is TRBV11-2, with 11 bases matching TRBD1. The CDR3 is 15 residues long. CDR1 is SGHAT and CDR2 is FQNNGV in the germline V gene. V shed 4 bases, J shed 5 bases, and the junction held 7 bases outside the gene matches. CDR3 sequence reads: CASSYRDRGLHEQYF. Here the CDR3 DNA reads TGTGCCAGCAGCTACCGGGACAGGGGGTTACACGAGCAGTACTTC.

Ten or more counts support this clonotype. This chain joins TRBV2 and TRBJ1-3; D is unresolved. V gave up 8 bases and J gave up 2 bases, with 7 bases separating them. The CDR3 runs to 12 residues. CDR1 SNHLY and CDR2 FYNNEI come from the germline V gene. The CDR3 here is CASAAPGNTIYF. CDR3 nucleotide sequence: TGTGCCAGCGCCGCTCCTGGAAACACCATATATTTT.

Turning to this clonotype: Possible read error: a much larger clone is one base away. The rearrangement links TRBV19 to TRBJ2-7; D call uncertain. The CDR3 is made up of 14 amino acids. Germline V gene data show CDR1 as LNHDA and CDR2 as SQIVND (reference sequence). Trimming left V 6 bases short and J 9 bases short, with 21 bases between. The DNA of the CDR3 is TGTGCCAGTAGCAGACAACCAACGGACGACGGGCAGTACTTC. Protein product: CASSRQPTDDGQYF.

This clonotype was picked up many times. The chain is built from TRBV24-1 and TRBJ1-4; D gene ambiguous. Germline CDR1 is KGHDR and CDR2 is SFDVKD. V was cut by 2 bases and J by 8 bases, with 8 bases left in between. CDR3 length: 13 residues. This chain's CDR3 is CATSDSAMEKLFF. CDR3 DNA: TGTGCCACCAGTGATTCAGCGATGGAAAAACTGTTTTTT.

About this clonotype: The germline gene is not matched at one end of the junction; a read error may be the cause. The V call is TRBV6-5, the J call TRBJ2-7; TRBD2 agrees at 8 bases. CDR3 length equals 14 residues. Germline values: CDR1 MNHEY, CDR2 SVGAGI. The CDR3 DNA is TGTGCCGGCAGGGCCACTAGCGGCACCTACGAGCAGTACTTC. This gives the protein CAGRATSGTYEQYF.

CDR3 sequence: CASSLWSGYSAGELFF. The DNA of the CDR3 is TGCGCCAGCAGCTTGTGGTCAGGGTATTCAGCCGGGGAGCTGTTTTTT. This chain joins TRBV5-1 and TRBJ2-2; tentative D call: TRBD1 (5 bases). V lost 1 base to trimming and J lost 6 bases, with 16 bases between them. The CDR3 consists of 16 residues. The V gene's germline CDR1 is SGHRS and CDR2 YFSETQ.

This clonotype was detected ten times or more. V gene TRBV7-2 combines with J gene TRBJ2-7, with D possibly being TRBD1 or TRBD2 (5 bases each). Trimming removed 4 bases at V and 4 bases at J, with 14 bases between. Germline V CDR1 and CDR2: SGHTA, FQGNSA. The CDR3 is 14 residues long. The CDR3, as DNA: TGTGCCAGCAGCTCACCGGGACGGGATTACGAGCAGTACTTC. Its protein product is CASSSPGRDYEQYF.

As concerns this clonotype: With a much larger clone just one base away, this may be a read error. The J gene is TRBJ2-5, the V gene TRBV5-5; the D gene is possibly TRBD1 (6 bases). CDR3 length equals 13 residues. Germline lookup yields CDR1 SGHKS and CDR2 YYEKEE (reference sequence). Trimming left V 4 bases short and J 7 bases short, with 14 bases between. The CDR3 coding sequence is TGTGCCAGCAGCCCTCCAGGGGAAGCGACCCAGTACTTC. Encoded protein: CASSPPGEATQYF.